The clone carrying this TCR beta chain was detected a few times. Produced via immunoSEQ multiplex PCR; TCRdb's table is partial and in-frame only. The sample contains more than 35,000 clones, roughly 87% of which appear only once. This record comes from a study of blood T cell repertoires in COVID-19. Study-wide background: There were acute and convalescent COVID-19 samples, and they came from the United States, Italy and Spain. PBMCs, B-cell-depleted T cells, or T cells were the source of the cDNA or gDNA that made up the material.

The V end was cut by 4 bases, the J end by 1 base, with 16 bases between. Germline V gene lookup returns CDR1 LNHDA and CDR2 SQIVND (reference sequence). The CDR3 totals 16 residues. The sequenced material came from peripheral blood. The chain has TRBV19 and TRBJ1-1; D unresolved. The TCR sequence derives from a man aged 60-69 years with acute or convalescent COVID-19. This chain's CDR3 is CASSTLKGRGNTEAFF. In nucleotides, the CDR3 is TGTGCCAGTAGTACGTTAAAGGGCCGGGGGAACACTGAAGCTTTCTTT.